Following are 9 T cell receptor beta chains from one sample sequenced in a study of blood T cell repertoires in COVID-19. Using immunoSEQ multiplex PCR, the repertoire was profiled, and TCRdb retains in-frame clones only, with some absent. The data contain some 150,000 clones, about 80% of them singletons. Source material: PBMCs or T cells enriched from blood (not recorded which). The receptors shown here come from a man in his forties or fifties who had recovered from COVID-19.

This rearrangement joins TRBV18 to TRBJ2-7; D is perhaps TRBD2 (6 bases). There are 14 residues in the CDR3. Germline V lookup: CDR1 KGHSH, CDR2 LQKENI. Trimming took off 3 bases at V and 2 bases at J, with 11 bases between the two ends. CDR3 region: CASSPRGRAYEQYF. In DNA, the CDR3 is TGTGCCAGCTCACCGCGGGGTCGGGCCTACGAGCAGTACTTC.

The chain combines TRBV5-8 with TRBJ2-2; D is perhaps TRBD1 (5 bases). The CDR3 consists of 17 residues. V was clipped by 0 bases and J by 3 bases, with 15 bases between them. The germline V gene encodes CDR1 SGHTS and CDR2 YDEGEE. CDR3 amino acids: CASSLGDTRVYTGELFF. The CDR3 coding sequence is TGTGCCAGCAGCTTGGGAGACACCAGGGTCTACACCGGGGAGCTGTTTTTT. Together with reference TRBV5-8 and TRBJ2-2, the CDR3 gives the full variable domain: EAGVTQSPTHLIKTRGQQATLRCSPISGHTSVYWYQQALGLGLQFLLWYDEGEERNRGNFPPRFSGRQFPNYSSELNVNALELEDSALYLCASSLGDTRVYTGELFFGEGSRLTVL.

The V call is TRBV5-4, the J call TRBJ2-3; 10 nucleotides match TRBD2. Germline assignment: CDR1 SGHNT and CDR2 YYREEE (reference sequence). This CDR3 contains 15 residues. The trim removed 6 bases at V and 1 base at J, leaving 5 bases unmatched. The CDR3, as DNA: TGTGCCAGCAAGTTAGCGGGGGGCCGCACAGATACGCAGTATTTT. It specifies CASKLAGGRTDTQYF.

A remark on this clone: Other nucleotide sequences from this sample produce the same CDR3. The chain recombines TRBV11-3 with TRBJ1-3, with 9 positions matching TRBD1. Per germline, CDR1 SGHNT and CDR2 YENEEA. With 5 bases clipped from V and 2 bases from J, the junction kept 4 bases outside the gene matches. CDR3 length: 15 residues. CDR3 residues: CASSPGQGPGNTIYF. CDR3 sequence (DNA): TGTGCCAGCAGCCCGGGACAGGGCCCTGGAAACACCATATATTTT.

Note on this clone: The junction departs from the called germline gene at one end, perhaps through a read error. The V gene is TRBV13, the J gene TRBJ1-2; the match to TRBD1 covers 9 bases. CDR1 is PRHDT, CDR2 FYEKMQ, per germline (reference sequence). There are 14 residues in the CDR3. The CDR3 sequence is CASSIGTGNYGYTF. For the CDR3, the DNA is TGTGCCAGCAGCATAGGGACAGGGAACTATGGCTACACCTTC.

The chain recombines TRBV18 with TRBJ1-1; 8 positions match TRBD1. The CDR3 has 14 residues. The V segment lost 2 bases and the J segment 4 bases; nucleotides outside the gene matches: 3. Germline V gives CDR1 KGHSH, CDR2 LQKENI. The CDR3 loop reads CASSPIRGPTEAFF. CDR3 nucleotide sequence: TGTGCCAGCTCACCAATCAGGGGGCCCACTGAAGCTTTCTTT. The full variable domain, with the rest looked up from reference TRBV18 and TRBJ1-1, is NAGVMQNPRHLVRRRGQEARLRCSPMKGHSHVYWYRQLPEEGLKFMVYLQKENIIDESGMPKERFSAEFPKEGPSILRIQQVVRGDSAAYFCASSPIRGPTEAFFGQGTRLTVV.

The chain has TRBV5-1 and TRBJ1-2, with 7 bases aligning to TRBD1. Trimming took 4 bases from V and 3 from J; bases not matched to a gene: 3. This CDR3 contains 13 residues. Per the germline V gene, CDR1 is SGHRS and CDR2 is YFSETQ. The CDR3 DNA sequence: TGCGCCAGCAGCCATGGACAGGACTATGGCTACACCTTC. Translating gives CASSHGQDYGYTF.

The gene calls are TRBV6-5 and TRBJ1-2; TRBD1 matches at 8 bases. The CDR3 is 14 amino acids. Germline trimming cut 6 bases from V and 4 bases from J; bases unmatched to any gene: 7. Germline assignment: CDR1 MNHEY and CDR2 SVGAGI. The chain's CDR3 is CASRFGQGSYGYTF. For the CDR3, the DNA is TGTGCCAGCAGATTTGGACAGGGCTCCTATGGCTACACCTTC.

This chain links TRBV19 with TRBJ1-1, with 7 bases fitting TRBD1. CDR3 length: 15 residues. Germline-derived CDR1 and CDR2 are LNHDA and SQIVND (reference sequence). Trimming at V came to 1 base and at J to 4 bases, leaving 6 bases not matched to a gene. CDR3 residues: CASSIGGQGGTEAFF. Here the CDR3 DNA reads TGTGCCAGTAGTATAGGAGGGCAGGGGGGCACTGAAGCTTTCTTT. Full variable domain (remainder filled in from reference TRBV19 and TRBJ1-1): DGGITQSPKYLFRKEGQNVTLSCEQNLNHDAMYWYRQDPGQGLRLIYYSQIVNDFQKGDIAEGYSVSREKKESFPLTVTSAQKNPTAFYLCASSIGGQGGTEAFFGQGTRLTVV.